This T cell receptor (beta chain) appears in the sequencing data of a study of cytomegalovirus exposure and HLA in healthy donors. Method: immunoSEQ multiplex PCR; TCRdb's copy keeps in-frame clones and lacks some. The sample contains roughly 98,000 clones, 87% of which appear only once. CDR1 and CDR2 from the germline V gene are MNHEY and SMNVEV (reference sequence). V lost 3 bases to trimming and J lost 1 base, with 4 bases between them. CDR3 length: 13 residues. Source material: PBMCs. This receptor was identified in a man aged 18-30 years in good health and CMV-seropositive. This chain uses TRBV27 with TRBJ1-5; D remains unclear. The CDR3 DNA sequence: TGTGCCAGCAGTTTCTCCAGCAATCAGCCCCAGCATTTT. Residues: CASSFSSNQPQHF.